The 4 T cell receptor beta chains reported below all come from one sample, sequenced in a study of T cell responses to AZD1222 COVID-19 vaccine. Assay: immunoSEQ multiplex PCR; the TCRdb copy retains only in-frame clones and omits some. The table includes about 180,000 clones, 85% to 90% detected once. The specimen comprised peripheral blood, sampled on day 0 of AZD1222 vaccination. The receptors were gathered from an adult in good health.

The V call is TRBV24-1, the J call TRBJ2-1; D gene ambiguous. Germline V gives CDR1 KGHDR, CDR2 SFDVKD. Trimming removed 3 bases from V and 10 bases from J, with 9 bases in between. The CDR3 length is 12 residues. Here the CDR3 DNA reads TGTGCCACCAGTGATAGTTTCGGAGAGCAGTTCTTC. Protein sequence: CATSDSFGEQFF.

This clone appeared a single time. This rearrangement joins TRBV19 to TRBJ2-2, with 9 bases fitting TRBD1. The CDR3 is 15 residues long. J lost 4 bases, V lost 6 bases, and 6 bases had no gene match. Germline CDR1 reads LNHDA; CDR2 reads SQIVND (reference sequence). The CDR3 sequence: CASRPTGGSTGELFF. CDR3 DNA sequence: TGTGCCAGTAGACCCACAGGGGGCTCCACCGGGGAGCTGTTTTTT.

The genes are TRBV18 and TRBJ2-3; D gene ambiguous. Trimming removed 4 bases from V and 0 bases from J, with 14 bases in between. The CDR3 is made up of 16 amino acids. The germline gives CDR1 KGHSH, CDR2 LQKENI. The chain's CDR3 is CASSLTGSPSTDTQYF. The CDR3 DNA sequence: TGTGCCAGCTCACTCACGGGCAGCCCTAGCACAGATACGCAGTATTTT.

The CDR3 reads CASRPDRGSNSPLHF. The CDR3 nucleotides are TGTGCCAGCAGACCGGACAGGGGATCTAATTCACCCCTCCACTTT. The chain carries TRBV5-4 and TRBJ1-6, with TRBD1 identical over 9 bases. The CDR3 length is 15 residues. Germline assignment: CDR1 SGHNT and CDR2 YYREEE (reference sequence). Germline trimming cut 5 bases from V and 6 bases from J; bases unmatched to any gene: 6.